This record looks at one T cell receptor beta chain sequence and its context. This CDR3 is built from 15 residues. V lost 4 bases to trimming and J lost 3 bases, with 16 bases between them. Germline values: CDR1 LNHDA, CDR2 SQIVND (reference sequence). This entry comes from a study of T cell responses to AZD1222 COVID-19 vaccine. Measured with immunoSEQ multiplex PCR; TCRdb has only the in-frame clones, and not every one. The data show about 130,000 clones, 87% seen once. The starting material was peripheral blood, obtained on day 0 of AZD1222 vaccination. The sequence was obtained from an adult in good health. The chain recombines TRBV19 with TRBJ2-7; unclear D gene. CDR3 loop: CASSTAGLVGYEQYF. CDR3 DNA sequence: TGTGCCAGTAGTACGGCTGGGCTAGTGGGCTACGAGCAGTACTTC.